A single T cell receptor beta chain is shown here with its context. Sequencing used immunoSEQ multiplex PCR; TCRdb keeps in-frame clones, though not all of them. Here the sample spans approximately 80,000 clones, roughly 86% being singletons. This specimen comes from a study of blood T cell repertoires in COVID-19. The CDR3 has 13 residues. V was pared by 5 bases and J by 2 bases, with 2 bases of the junction left unmatched. The chain combines TRBV12-3 or TRBV12-4 with TRBJ2-5; 7 nucleotides align to TRBD2. The receptor's source is a man between 60 and 75 years old with acute or convalescent COVID-19. Sequencing was done on a sample of peripheral blood. In nucleotides, the CDR3 is TGTGCCAGCAGTAGTAGCGGGCAAGAGACCCAGTACTTC. Translating it yields CASSSSGQETQYF.